Below, one TCR beta chain is given with its context. The antigen is unknown. This sample is part of a study of T cell responses to AZD1222 COVID-19 vaccine. This table comes from immunoSEQ multiplex PCR, and its TCRdb copy is limited to in-frame clones, with some not included. The data hold approximately 160,000 clones, with approximately 90% observed a single time. Study-wide findings and caveats: Donors in the cohort were predominantly white British and more often female, and clonal diversity was possibly underestimated. Unmutated variant regions are reportedly the target of nearly half of TCRs that are spike-specific. Repertoires were obtained only post-peak T cell response.

The sequenced sample was peripheral blood, obtained on day 0 of AZD1222 vaccination. The TCR comes from an adult in good health.

CDR3 sequence reads: CASSQESGNQPQHF. The CDR3 nucleotides are TGTGCCAGCAGCCAAGAAAGTGGCAATCAGCCCCAGCATTTT. The genes are TRBV3-1 (or the pseudogene TRBV3-2) and TRBJ1-5; D is uncertain. The V end lost 0 bases, the J end lost 2 bases, and 5 bases lay between the germline ends. Germline V CDR1 and CDR2: LGHDT, YNNKEL (reference sequence). CDR3 length: 14 residues.